This TCR beta chain was retrieved from a study of identical twins. Study results and caveats: A partial confounding effect on zero-insertion analyses could come from invariant MAIT and iNKT cells. Conclusions leaned on cross-sectional statistical analysis and did not track the same donors over time.

A word on this clonotype: Its cognate antigen is unknown. The junction shows a germline mismatch at one end, possibly a read error.

Carrying unique molecular identifiers, the cDNA also gained a universal primer site through template switching. One entry per CDR3 protein, called by TCRdb with MiXCR from the 5' RACE reads. This table has 200,000 to 250,000 distinct CDR3 sequences, 7.5% appearing once. The CDR3 runs to 16 residues. Germline CDR1 is SGHTA and CDR2 is FQGNSA. These records were also assigned to another study, of yellow fever vaccine responses in identical twins. From that study: Reports say the vaccine T cell response in twins looked partly convergent and partly personalized.

The V and J genes are TRBV7-2 and TRBJ2-4; perhaps TRBD2 as D (5 bases). The source is a woman in her late teens or twenties in good health. The sequenced sample consisted of memory (CD45RO+) T cells sorted from blood. The CDR3 is CASSLGTGISKNTQYF. The CDR3, as DNA: TGTGCCAGCAGCTTAGGAACGGGAATTAGCAAAAACACTCAGTACTTC.